The TCR beta chain described here comes from a study of regulatory T cells in long-lasting Graves disease. This clonotype was found a few times. V shed 4 bases and J 3 bases; nucleotides not matched to a gene: 7. CDR1 and CDR2 (germline): MNHEY, SMNVEV (reference sequence). The CDR3 covers 16 residues. Library construction for TCR beta used iRepertoire HTBI primers and Arm-PCR of CDR3 regions. TCRdb reprocessed the multiplex PCR reads via MiXCR and lists one record per CDR3 protein. The sample lists a few hundred thousand distinct CDR3 sequences, 23% occurring once. Time point noted: persistent/refractory GD, antithyroid drugs over 5 years with positive TRAb. With RNA extracted from PBMCs as input, the TCR library was made.

This TCR was recovered from a female donor with Graves disease. Sequenced material: peripheral blood mononuclear cells (PBMCs), taken when the disease was refractory, from a patient treated with antithyroid drugs. V is TRBV27 and J is TRBJ2-7; the match to TRBD1 covers 12 bases. The CDR3 is CASSSYRDRGLYEQYF. CDR3 bases: TGTGCCAGCAGTTCTTACCGGGACAGGGGGCTCTACGAGCAGTACTTC.